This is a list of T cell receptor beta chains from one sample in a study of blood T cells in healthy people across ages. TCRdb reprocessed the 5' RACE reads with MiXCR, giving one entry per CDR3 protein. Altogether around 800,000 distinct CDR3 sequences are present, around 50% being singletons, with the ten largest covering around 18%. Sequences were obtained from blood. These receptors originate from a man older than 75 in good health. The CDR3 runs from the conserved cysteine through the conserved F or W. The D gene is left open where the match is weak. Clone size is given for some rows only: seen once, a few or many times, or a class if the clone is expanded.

DNA: TGCAGTACTCGGCCTCCGGGACAGACCTCCTACGAGCAGTACTTC; CDR3: CSTRPPGQTSYEQYF; V: TRBV20-1; length: 15; size: -; J: TRBJ2-7; D: TRBD1
DNA: TGTGCCAGCAGCTTGCAGGGGTTAGCTGGGGCCAACGTCCTGACTTTC; CDR3: CASSLQGLAGANVLTF; V: TRBV7-9; length: 16; size: -; J: TRBJ2-6; D: -
DNA: TGCAGTGCGGATAGGGCCCGGAGCGGGAGCACAGATACGCAGTATTTT; CDR3: CSADRARSGSTDTQYF; V: TRBV20-1; length: 16; size: few; J: TRBJ2-3; D: -
DNA: TGTGCCAGCAGCCCAGGGTATCGGAGCGCCTACGGGCAGTACTTC; CDR3: CASSPGYRSAYGQYF; V: TRBV7-9; length: 15; size: -; J: TRBJ2-7; D: -
DNA: TGTGCCAGCTCACTCCTCCCCTTCGAGCAGTACTTC; CDR3: CASSLLPFEQYF; V: TRBV18; length: 12; size: -; J: TRBJ2-7; D: -
DNA: TGCGCCAGCAGCTTGGGATTTCAGGGCTCCGAGCAGTACTTC; CDR3: CASSLGFQGSEQYF; V: TRBV11-2; length: 14; size: -; J: TRBJ2-7; D: -
DNA: TGCGCCAGCAGCTTTAACCCGGGACAGGGGAATAGCAATCAGCCCCAGCATTTT; CDR3: CASSFNPGQGNSNQPQHF; V: TRBV5-1; length: 18; size: few; J: TRBJ1-5; D: TRBD1
DNA: TGTGCCATCAGCCGGACTAGCGGGGGAAGCATAAATTCCTACGAGCAGTACTTC; CDR3: CAISRTSGGSINSYEQYF; V: TRBV10-3; length: 18; size: few; J: TRBJ2-7; D: TRBD2
DNA: TGCAGCGTTGAAAACCCCCAGGGGAGCGGGAGAAGGACAGATACGCAGTATTTT; CDR3: CSVENPQGSGRRTDTQYF; V: TRBV29-1; length: 18; size: -; J: TRBJ2-3; D: TRBD2
DNA: TGCGCCAGCAGCTATGCCCAACTAGCGGGAGGATTTGGTGAGCAGTTCTTC; CDR3: CASSYAQLAGGFGEQFF; V: TRBV5-1; length: 17; size: many; J: TRBJ2-1; D: TRBD2
DNA: TGCGCCAGCAACACCCCGACGGCGGGAGGGCCCAATGAGCAGTACTTC; CDR3: CASNTPTAGGPNEQYF; V: TRBV5-1; length: 16; size: -; J: TRBJ2-7; D: TRBD2
DNA: TGTGCCAGCAGCTCTCGCCGGGGACCGACTTACGAGGCCCAGTACTTC; CDR3: CASSSRRGPTYEAQYF; V: TRBV13; length: 16; size: -; J: TRBJ2-7; D: -
DNA: TGCGCCAGCAGCCTGGCGGGCCTTGGACATGAAAAACTGTTTTTT; CDR3: CASSLAGLGHEKLFF; V: TRBV5-1; length: 15; size: few; J: TRBJ1-4; D: -
DNA: TGTGCCAGCAGCTTAGAACCTCTAGCGGGAGATAGGTACAATGAGCAGTACTTC; CDR3: CASSLEPLAGDRYNEQYF; V: TRBV7-2; length: 18; size: -; J: TRBJ2-7; D: TRBD2
DNA: TGTGCCAGCAGCTTACTCAGGTCCAACCCTAATGAGCAGTTCTTC; CDR3: CASSLLRSNPNEQFF; V: TRBV13; length: 15; size: few; J: TRBJ2-1; D: -
DNA: TGTGCCAGCAGCGTAAGGGACGGGGGCCACGAGCAGTACTTC; CDR3: CASSVRDGGHEQYF; V: TRBV9; length: 14; size: -; J: TRBJ2-7; D: -
DNA: TGTGCCAGCAGCGATGGCAGTGAGAATCCTTACACCTTC; CDR3: CASSDGSENPYTF; V: TRBV11-1; length: 13; size: few; J: TRBJ1-2; D: -